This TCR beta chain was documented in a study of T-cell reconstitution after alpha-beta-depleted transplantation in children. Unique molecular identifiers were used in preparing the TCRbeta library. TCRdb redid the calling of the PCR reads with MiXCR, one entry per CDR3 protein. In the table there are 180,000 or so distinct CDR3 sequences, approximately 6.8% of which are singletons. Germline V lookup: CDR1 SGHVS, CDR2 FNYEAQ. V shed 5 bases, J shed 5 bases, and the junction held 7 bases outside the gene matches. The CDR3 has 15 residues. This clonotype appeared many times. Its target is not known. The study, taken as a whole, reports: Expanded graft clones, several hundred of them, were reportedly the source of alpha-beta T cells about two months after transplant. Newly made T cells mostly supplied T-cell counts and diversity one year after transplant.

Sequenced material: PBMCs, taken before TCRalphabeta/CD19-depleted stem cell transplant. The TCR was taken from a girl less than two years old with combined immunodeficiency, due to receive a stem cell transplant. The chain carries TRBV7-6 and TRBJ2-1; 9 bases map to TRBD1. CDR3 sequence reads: CASSPGTGTNNEQFF. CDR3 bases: TGTGCCAGCAGCCCCGGGACAGGGACAAACAATGAGCAGTTCTTC.